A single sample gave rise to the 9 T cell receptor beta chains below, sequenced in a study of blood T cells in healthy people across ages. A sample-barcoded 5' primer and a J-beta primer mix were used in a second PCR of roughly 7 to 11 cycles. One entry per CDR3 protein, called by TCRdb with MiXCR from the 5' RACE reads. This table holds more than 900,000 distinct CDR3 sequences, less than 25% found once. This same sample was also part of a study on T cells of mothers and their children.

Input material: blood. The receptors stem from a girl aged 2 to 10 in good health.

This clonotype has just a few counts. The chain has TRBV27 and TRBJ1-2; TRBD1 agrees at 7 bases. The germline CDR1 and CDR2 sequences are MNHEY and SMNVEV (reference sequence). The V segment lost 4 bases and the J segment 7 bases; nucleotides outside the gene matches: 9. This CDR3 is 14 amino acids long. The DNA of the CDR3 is TGTGCCAGCAGTTCCGAGACAGGGTCGGGTGGCTACACCTTC. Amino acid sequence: CASSSETGSGGYTF.

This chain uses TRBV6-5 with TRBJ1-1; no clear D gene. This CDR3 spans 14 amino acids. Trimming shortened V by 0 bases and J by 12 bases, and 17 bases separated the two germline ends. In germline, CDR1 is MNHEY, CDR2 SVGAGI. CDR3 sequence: CASSYSVPSIRSFF. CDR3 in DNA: TGTGCCAGCAGTTACTCAGTCCCCTCCATAAGATCTTTCTTT.

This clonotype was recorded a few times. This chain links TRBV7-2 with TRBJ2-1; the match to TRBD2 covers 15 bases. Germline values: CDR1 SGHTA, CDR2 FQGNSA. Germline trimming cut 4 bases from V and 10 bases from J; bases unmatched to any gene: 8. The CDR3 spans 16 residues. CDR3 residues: CASSWGLAGGVGEQFF. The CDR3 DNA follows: TGTGCCAGCAGCTGGGGACTAGCGGGGGGTGTCGGCGAGCAGTTCTTC.

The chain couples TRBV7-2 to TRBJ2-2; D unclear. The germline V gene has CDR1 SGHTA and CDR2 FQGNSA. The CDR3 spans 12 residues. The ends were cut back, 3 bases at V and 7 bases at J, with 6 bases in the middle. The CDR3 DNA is TGTGCCAGCAGCTTTCGCGACGGGGAGCTGTTTTTT. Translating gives CASSFRDGELFF.

The CDR3 DNA is TGTGCCAGCAGTGAAGCGCCGTTAACAGATGAGCAGTTCTTC. Its protein product is CASSEAPLTDEQFF. The chain carries TRBV6-1 and TRBJ2-1; no clear D. Germline assignment: CDR1 MNHNS and CDR2 SASEGT. CDR3 length: 14 amino acids. The V end lost 0 bases, the J end lost 8 bases, and 11 bases lay between the germline ends.

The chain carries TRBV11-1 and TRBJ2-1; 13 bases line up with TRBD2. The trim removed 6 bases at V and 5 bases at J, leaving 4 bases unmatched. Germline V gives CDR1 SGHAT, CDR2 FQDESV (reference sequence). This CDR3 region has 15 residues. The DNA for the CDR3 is TGTGCCAGCAGGGTACTAGCGGGGGGGAACAATGAGCAGTTCTTC. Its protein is CASRVLAGGNNEQFF.

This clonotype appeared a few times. Here the CDR3 reads CASSLGPSQYF. CDR3 nucleotides: TGTGCCAGCAGTTTAGGCCCGTCCCAGTACTTC. The rearrangement links TRBV12-3 or TRBV12-4 to TRBJ2-5; D not resolved. The CDR3 spans 11 residues. V shed 1 base and J shed 9 bases, with 6 bases lying between them.

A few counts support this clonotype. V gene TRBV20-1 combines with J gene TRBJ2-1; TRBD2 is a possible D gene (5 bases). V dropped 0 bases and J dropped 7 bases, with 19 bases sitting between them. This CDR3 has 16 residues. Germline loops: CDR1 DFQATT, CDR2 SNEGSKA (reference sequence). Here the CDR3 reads CSARDALVGVVNEQFF. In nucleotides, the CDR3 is TGCAGTGCTAGAGATGCCCTAGTGGGAGTGGTAAATGAGCAGTTCTTC.

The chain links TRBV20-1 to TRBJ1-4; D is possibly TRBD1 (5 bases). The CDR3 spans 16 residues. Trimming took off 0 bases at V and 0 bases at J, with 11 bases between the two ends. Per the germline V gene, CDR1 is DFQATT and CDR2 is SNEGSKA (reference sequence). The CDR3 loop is CSARDLGGTTNEKLFF. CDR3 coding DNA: TGCAGTGCTAGAGATTTGGGGGGTACAACTAATGAAAAACTGTTTTTT.